The T cell receptor beta chain under discussion was sequenced for a study of regulatory T cells in long-lasting Graves disease. Sample time point: newly diagnosed GD, antithyroid drugs for less than 3 months. The authors made the TCR library using RNA they extracted from PBMCs. By American Thyroid Association guidelines, Graves' disease was diagnosed in the cohort. This CDR3 region has 14 residues. Germline V lookup: CDR1 PRHDT, CDR2 FYEKMQ (reference sequence). Trimming took 5 bases from V and 2 from J; bases not matched to a gene: 2. For TCR beta, libraries came from iRepertoire HTBI primers and Arm-PCR of CDR3 regions. TCRdb reprocessed the multiplex PCR reads with MiXCR, giving one entry per CDR3 protein. The top ten hold 20% to 25% of the sample, which has 350,000 to 400,000 distinct CDR3 sequences, roughly 15% seen once. In its sample, this clonotype was seen many times. A further study also used this sample, focusing on T cells in Graves' hyperthyroidism and ophthalmopathy. In that study: The primer set for the first-round RT-PCR of the TCR CDR3 was HTBI.

The source material was peripheral blood mononuclear cells (PBMCs), sampled at new diagnosis, from a patient treated with antithyroid drugs. The sequence was collected from a woman aged 18-30 years with Graves disease. The chain combines TRBV13 with TRBJ2-7; 11 bases map to TRBD1. The CDR3 DNA follows: TGTGCCAGCAGCGAGGGACAGGGGGCCTACGAGCAGTACTTC. Translation: CASSEGQGAYEQYF. The complete variable domain, with remaining parts taken from reference TRBV13 and TRBJ2-7, reads AAGVIQSPRHLIKEKRETATLKCYPIPRHDTVYWYQQGPGQDPQFLISFYEKMQSDKGSIPDRFSAQQFSDYHSELNMSSLELGDSALYFCASSEGQGAYEQYFGPGTRLTVT.